Here is one TCR beta chain with its context. Its antigen is currently unknown. This specimen comes from a study of T cell repertoires in cytomegalovirus infection. Study conclusions and caveats: Ex vivo, HLA-C-restricted CMV-specific TCR beta clonotypes prevailed over the rest of the response.

Per the germline V gene, CDR1 is LNHDA and CDR2 is SQIVND (reference sequence). V was clipped by 7 bases and J by 3 bases, with 19 bases between them. The CDR3 consists of 17 residues. TCRdb processed the reads anew with MiXCR; each CDR3 protein has one entry. The repertoire has roughly 920,000 distinct CDR3 sequences, roughly 31% of them found once; the top ten carry about an eighth. The sample was cultured CD8+ T cells from PBMCs, taken from culture after CMV antigen stimulation. This TCR was sampled from a human donor in good health (CMV status not recorded). Some clones in this sample may be carry-over from other donors' samples. The chain recombines TRBV19 with TRBJ1-6; the D gene is possibly TRBD1 (5 bases). For the CDR3, the DNA is TGTGCCAGTAATCCTACGTTGGGGGACTTCTATAATTCACCCCTCCACTTT. Its protein is CASNPTLGDFYNSPLHF.